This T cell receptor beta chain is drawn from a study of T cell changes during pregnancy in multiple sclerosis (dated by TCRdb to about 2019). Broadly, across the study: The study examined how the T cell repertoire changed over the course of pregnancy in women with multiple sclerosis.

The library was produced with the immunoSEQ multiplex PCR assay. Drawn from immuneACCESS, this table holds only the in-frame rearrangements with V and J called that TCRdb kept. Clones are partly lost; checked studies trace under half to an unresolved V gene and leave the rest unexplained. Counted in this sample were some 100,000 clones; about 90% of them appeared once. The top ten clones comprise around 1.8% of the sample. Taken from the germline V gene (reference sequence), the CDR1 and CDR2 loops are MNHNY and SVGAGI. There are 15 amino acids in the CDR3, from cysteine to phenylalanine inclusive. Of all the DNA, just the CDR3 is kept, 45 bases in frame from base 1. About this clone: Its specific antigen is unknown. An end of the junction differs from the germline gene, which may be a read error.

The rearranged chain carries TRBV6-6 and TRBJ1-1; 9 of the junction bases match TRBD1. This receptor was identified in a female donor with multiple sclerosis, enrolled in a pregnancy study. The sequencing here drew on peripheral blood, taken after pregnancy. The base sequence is TGTGCCAGCACTACAACAGGGACAGGGAACCCTGAAGCTTTCTTT. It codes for CASTTTGTGNPEAFF.